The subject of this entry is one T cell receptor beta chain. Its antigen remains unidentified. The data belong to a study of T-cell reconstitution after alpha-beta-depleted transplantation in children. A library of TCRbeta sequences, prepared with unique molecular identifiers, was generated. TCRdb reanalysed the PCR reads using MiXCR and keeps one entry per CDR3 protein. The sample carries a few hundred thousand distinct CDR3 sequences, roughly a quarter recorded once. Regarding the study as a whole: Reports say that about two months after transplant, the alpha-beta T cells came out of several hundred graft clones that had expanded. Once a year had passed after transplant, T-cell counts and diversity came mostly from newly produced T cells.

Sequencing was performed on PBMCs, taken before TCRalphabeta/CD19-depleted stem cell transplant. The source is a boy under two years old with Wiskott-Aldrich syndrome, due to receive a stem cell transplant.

The CDR3 loop reads CASSLESVSYEQYF. DNA for the CDR3: TGCGCCAGCAGCTTGGAGTCAGTCTCCTACGAGCAGTACTTC. This chain joins TRBV5-1 and TRBJ2-7; D not certain. This CDR3 has 14 amino acids. The germline gives CDR1 SGHRS, CDR2 YFSETQ. V shed 0 bases and J shed 0 bases, with 7 bases lying between them.